The entry below describes one TCR beta chain. This sample was included in a study of long-term antiretroviral therapy in people with HIV. immunoSEQ v3.0 was run at survey level. This table comes from immunoSEQ multiplex PCR, and its TCRdb copy is limited to in-frame clones, with some not included. The sample consists of fewer than 25,000 clones, 80% to 85% of them appearing once. Sequenced material: unsorted PBMCs, taken 1.9 years after starting antiretroviral therapy. This receptor was obtained from a woman in her 50s with HIV.

The chain's CDR3 is CASSLKGGQNIQYF. In DNA, the CDR3 is TGTGCCAGCAGCTTAAAAGGGGGGCAGAACATTCAGTACTTC. V is TRBV5-4 and J is TRBJ2-4, with D perhaps TRBD1 or TRBD2 (6 bases each). V was cut by 2 bases and J by 7 bases, with 13 bases left in between. Germline V gene lookup returns CDR1 SGHNT and CDR2 YYREEE (reference sequence). This CDR3 contains 14 residues.